A single sample gave rise to the 17 T cell receptor beta chains below, sequenced in a study of type 1 regulatory T cells. TCRdb itself ran the reads through MiXCR, one entry per CDR3 protein. The sample has tens of thousands of distinct CDR3 sequences, 9.5% to 15% seen once. What these receptors recognize is not known. Source material: cultured non-Tr1 T cells, either the whole culture or a sorted T cell fraction (not recorded which). These receptors came from a human donor in good health.

In this sample, this clonotype turned up a few times. The chain links TRBV7-2 to TRBJ2-7; possibly TRBD1 for D (6 bases). Trimming shortened V by 5 bases and J by 4 bases, and 9 bases separated the two germline ends. The CDR3 covers 12 residues. The germline V gene has CDR1 SGHTA and CDR2 FQGNSA. This CDR3 reads CASSPDRYEQYF. The CDR3 DNA sequence: TGTGCCAGCAGCCCGGACAGATACGAGCAGTACTTC.

This clonotype has a single count. A much larger clonotype is one base distant, so this may be a read error. The chain carries TRBV18 and TRBJ2-2, with a weak D call TRBD2 (6 bases). From germline, CDR1 is KGHSH and CDR2 LQKENI. This CDR3 is 14 amino acids long. The CDR3, as DNA: TGTACCAGCTCACCGGGACTCAACACCGGGGAGCTGTTTTTT. This encodes CTSSPGLNTGELFF. The entire variable domain, with the rest obtained from reference TRBV18 and TRBJ2-2, is as follows: NAGVMQNPRHLVRRRGQEARLRCSPMKGHSHVYWYRQLPEEGLKFMVYLQKENIIDESGMPKERFSAEFPKEGPSILRIQQVVRGDSAAYFCTSSPGLNTGELFFGEGSRLTVL.

In this sample, this clonotype turned up many times. The V gene is TRBV7-8, the J gene TRBJ1-1; D is ambiguous. The length of the CDR3 is 14 residues. Between the trimmed V and J ends, which lost 5 bases and 1 base, there was a span of 11 bases. The germline CDR1 and CDR2 sequences are SGHVS and FQNEAQ. CDR3 protein: CASSPRSGNTEAFF. CDR3 sequence (DNA): TGTGCCAGCAGCCCCCGGTCAGGGAACACTGAAGCTTTCTTT.

The genes are TRBV19 and TRBJ2-1; 8 bases match TRBD2. V shed 2 bases, J shed 4 bases, and the junction held 7 bases outside the gene matches. CDR1 LNHDA and CDR2 SQIVND come from the germline V gene (reference sequence). The CDR3 has 16 residues. In DNA form, the CDR3 reads TGTGCCAGTAGTATAACTAGCGGCGCCCCGTACAATGAGCAGTTCTTC. It translates to CASSITSGAPYNEQFF.

This clonotype was counted between two and nine times. J is TRBJ2-5 and V is TRBV10-3; D remains ambiguous. Trimming pared 3 bases from V and 4 bases from J, leaving 9 bases between. CDR3 length equals 13 residues. Looked up from germline, CDR1 is ENHRY and CDR2 is SYGVKD. The CDR3 DNA is TGTGCCATCAGTGAAAACTCAGCAGAGACCCAGTACTTC. It codes for CAISENSAETQYF.

The V call is TRBV6-5, the J call TRBJ2-3; 8 bases map to TRBD2. The CDR3 extends over 14 amino acids. V shed 7 bases and J 8 bases; nucleotides not matched to a gene: 11. Germline CDR1 reads MNHEY; CDR2 reads SVGAGI. CDR3: CASTGTGGLGTQYF. The CDR3 region has the DNA TGTGCCAGCACAGGGACGGGAGGGCTTGGTACGCAGTATTTT.

The chain joins TRBV6-6 to TRBJ2-5; D is perhaps TRBD1 or TRBD2 (6 bases each). From germline, CDR1 is MNHNY and CDR2 SVGAGI (reference sequence). With 5 bases removed from V and 5 bases from J, the gap between germline ends came to 15 bases. This CDR3 is built from 14 residues. The CDR3 DNA reads TGTGCCAGCAGTCGATGGGGGGCTGGCGAGACCCAGTACTTC. This gives the protein CASSRWGAGETQYF.

The J gene is TRBJ2-3, the V gene TRBV20-1, with 8 bases matching TRBD2. The V segment lost 3 bases and the J segment 4 bases; nucleotides outside the gene matches: 6. Looked up from germline, CDR1 is DFQATT and CDR2 is SNEGSKA (reference sequence). This CDR3 spans 14 amino acids. Written as DNA, the CDR3 is TGCAGTGCTAGGTTGGCGGGAGGAGCAGATACGCAGTATTTT. As protein: CSARLAGGADTQYF.

J is TRBJ2-7 and V is TRBV20-1; D might be TRBD1 or TRBD2, each matching 5 bases. The CDR3 consists of 15 residues. V lost 3 bases and J lost 2, with 17 bases in between. Germline V gives CDR1 DFQATT, CDR2 SNEGSKA (reference sequence). This CDR3 is CSASYSWGSTYEQYF. The CDR3 DNA is TGCAGTGCTAGCTATTCGTGGGGGAGTACCTACGAGCAGTACTTC.

CDR3 amino acids: CAWDRGLGSNQPQHF. DNA for the CDR3: TGTGCCTGGGACAGGGGGCTTGGGAGCAATCAGCCCCAGCATTTT. This chain links TRBV30 with TRBJ1-5; the match to TRBD1 covers 10 bases. Germline trimming cut 5 bases from V and 1 base from J; bases unmatched to any gene: 5. CDR3 length: 15 amino acids. Germline V CDR1 and CDR2: GTSNPN, SVGIG (reference sequence).

This clonotype was detected ten times or more. The genes are TRBV30 and TRBJ2-5, with TRBD1 matching 7 bases. The length of the CDR3 is 13 residues. Germline loops: CDR1 GTSNPN, CDR2 SVGIG (reference sequence). V lost 4 bases and J lost 4; bases outside the gene matches: 6. CDR3 bases: TGTGCCTGGAAGTCCCAGGGGGTAGAGACCCAGTACTTC. Translated: CAWKSQGVETQYF.

The chain uses TRBV20-1 and TRBJ1-6, with TRBD1 matching 8 bases. The germline V gene has CDR1 DFQATT and CDR2 SNEGSKA (reference sequence). CDR3 length equals 14 residues. V gave up 0 bases and J gave up 7 bases; unmatched junction bases: 2. The CDR3 is CSARDTGGNSPLHF. The DNA of the CDR3 is TGCAGTGCTAGAGATACAGGGGGGAATTCACCCCTCCACTTT.

The sample holds many counts of this clonotype. The gene calls are TRBV4-3 and TRBJ2-3, with D uncertain. CDR1 LGHNA and CDR2 YSLEER come from the germline V gene. Trimming removed 5 bases at V and 6 bases at J, with 15 bases between. The CDR3 loop spans 14 amino acids. The CDR3 bases are TGCGCCAGCAGCTTTACTGGTGCCACGGATACGCAGTATTTT. This encodes CASSFTGATDTQYF.

V and J are TRBV30 and TRBJ2-4; 7 bases align to TRBD1. CDR3 size: 16 residues. The ends lost 0 bases at V and 7 bases at J; junction bases unmatched: 12. Germline CDR1 reads GTSNPN; CDR2 reads SVGIG (reference sequence). The CDR3 reads CAWSVRSRQGRNIQYF. CDR3 DNA: TGTGCCTGGAGTGTACGAAGTAGACAGGGCCGCAACATTCAGTACTTC.

This clonotype was counted only a few times. The rearrangement uses TRBV7-2 and TRBJ2-7; D perhaps matches TRBD1 (5 bases). Deletions cut 5 bases from V and 3 bases from J, with 14 bases between. Germline CDR1 is SGHTA and CDR2 is FQGNSA. The CDR3 is 14 amino acids. In DNA, the CDR3 is TGTGCCAGCAGCCCCAGTCAGGGAATCTACGAGCAGTACTTC. This translates into CASSPSQGIYEQYF. Variable domain in full (rest from reference TRBV7-2 and TRBJ2-7): GAGVSQSPSNKVTEKGKDVELRCDPISGHTALYWYRQSLGQGLEFLIYFQGNSAPDKSGLPSDRFSAERTGGSVSTLTIQRTQQEDSAVYLCASSPSQGIYEQYFGPGTRLTVT.

V usage is TRBV5-6 and J usage is TRBJ2-1; D is ambiguous. This CDR3 comprises 13 residues. V was cut by 4 bases and J by 5 bases, with 10 bases left in between. CDR1 and CDR2 from the germline V gene are SGHDT and YYEEEE. The CDR3 bases are TGTGCCAGCAGCCCATACCATCACAATGAGCAGTTCTTC. Encoded protein: CASSPYHHNEQFF.

This clonotype appeared many times. This sequence joins TRBV7-9 and TRBJ2-2; 10 nucleotides line up with TRBD2. With V trimmed by 5 bases and J by 6 bases, 6 bases remained unmatched. The CDR3 loop spans 15 amino acids. Germline V gene lookup returns CDR1 SEHNR and CDR2 FQNEAQ (reference sequence). In nucleotides, the CDR3 is TGTGCCAGCAGCCCCCAGCGGGAGGGCCCCGGGGAGCTGTTTTTT. It yields the protein CASSPQREGPGELFF.